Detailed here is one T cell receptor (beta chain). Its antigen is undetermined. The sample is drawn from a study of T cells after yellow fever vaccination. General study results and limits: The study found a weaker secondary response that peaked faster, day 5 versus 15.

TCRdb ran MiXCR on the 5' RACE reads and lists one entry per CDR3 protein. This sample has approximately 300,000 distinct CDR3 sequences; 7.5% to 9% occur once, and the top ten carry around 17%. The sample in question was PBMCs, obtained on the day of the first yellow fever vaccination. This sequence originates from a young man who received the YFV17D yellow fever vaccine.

CDR3 DNA sequence: TGTGCCAGCAGCGACCGCGGGGGGGGAACCGGGGAGCTGTTTTTT. This encodes CASSDRGGGTGELFF. The V gene is TRBV7-8, the J gene TRBJ2-2; 9 nucleotides match TRBD2. Trimming took 5 bases from V and 5 from J; bases not matched to a gene: 6. The length of the CDR3 is 15 residues. The V gene's germline CDR1 is SGHVS and CDR2 FQNEAQ.